This T cell receptor (beta chain) was retrieved from a study of blood T cell repertoires in COVID-19 (dated by TCRdb to the early 2020s). Regarding the research as a whole: The collaborator samples originated in the United States, Italy and Spain and spanned the acute and convalescent phases of COVID-19. The samples were drawn from two sources: the first 160 participants of the ongoing ImmuneRACE study, and 1,000 to 1,500 subjects contributed by 6 global collaborators. Subjects who had been exposed to COVID-19, were actively infected with it, or had recovered from it provided the deeply sampled blood TCRbeta repertoires that made up the dataset. A freely available public database, intended as a resource for researchers studying the immune response to SARS-CoV-2, is where the repertoires were released. The prospective study material was composed of cDNA or gDNA derived from T cells, B-cell-depleted T cells, or PBMCs. Where available, HLA class I and class II types were obtained from metadata supplied by the sample provider rather than from assay-based typing. The sample metadata nearly always contained a de-identified subject ID, COVID-19 status, age in years and sex.

The research as a whole found: How much clinical and demographic metadata was included differed by source and by participant, and the metadata was provided uncurated.

In the prospective study, participants were about 18 to 95 years old, resided in about two dozen geographic areas of the United States, and were enrolled through a virtual design. To assign participants to cohorts, the prospective study relied on clinical history that participants themselves reported in a screening survey and a study questionnaire. ImmuneRACE Cohort 3 recovered participants were defined by two consecutive negative NP/OP PCR tests, healthcare professional clearance, or symptom resolution. Mobile phlebotomists in the prospective study collected whole blood, serum and a nasopharyngeal or oropharyngeal swab from every participant. Over a roughly two-month period, participants in the prospective study had the option of providing additional blood draws and questionnaires. Prospective study blood samples were shipped either frozen or at room temperature before DNA extraction. As concerns this clone: Its antigen has not been determined. Base qualities were left out, and no much larger clone turns up one base away.

TCRbeta CDR3 regions were amplified from genomic DNA using the immunoSEQ Assay, a bias-controlled multiplex PCR. As for the authors' bioinformatics: Nucleated cell counts per sample were estimated from amplification of reference gene primers within the assay. To quantify the absolute abundance of each unique TCRbeta CDR3 rearrangement, sequence reads were collapsed and filtered. Productive Simpson clonality was computed per sample as the square root of Simpson's diversity index over productive rearrangements. This is the immuneACCESS table as TCRdb keeps it, with only in-frame sequences that have V and J called. A part of the clones is gone; compared with another copy, unresolved V genes explain less than half, and the rest is unexplained. V and J calls and clone size follow that table, whereas D and trimming were derived from the DNA. This sample is represented by roughly 180,000 clones; roughly 85% of them were singletons. The ten largest clones represent approximately 18% of the sample.

Looking up the germline V gene yields CDR1 SNHLY and CDR2 FYNNEI. From cysteine to phenylalanine, the CDR3 is 13 amino acids long. The DNA shown is the 39-base CDR3, in frame from base 1. V lost 6 bases and J lost 5 bases; the stretch between them is 13 bases long. The source of this sequence is a man aged 55-75 years who had recovered from COVID-19. The rearrangement joined TRBV2 to TRBJ1-1; possibly the D gene is TRBD1, per 6 matching bases. The sample taken for sequencing was PBMCs or T cells enriched from blood (not recorded which). Here is the DNA: TGTGCCAGCAGAAATAACAGGGTTACTGAAGCTTTCTTT. Translated, it gives CASRNNRVTEAFF.